This is a list of T cell receptor beta chains from one sample in a study of shared clonotypes between healthy human individuals. TCRdb keeps only in-frame clones here, not all; method: immunoSEQ multiplex PCR. This table holds about half a million clones, around 80% found once. Sequenced input: PBMCs. Receptor source: a woman in her thirties or forties in good health. Some clones in this sample may be carry-over from other donors' samples. Each CDR3 is given with its conserved first and last residue. Each record gives: clone size, D gene, J gene, V gene, CDR3 DNA, CDR3 protein. D genes are given only for firm matches. For some rows the clone size is stated as once, few or many, or as a class when expanded; others skip it.

>.|.|TRBJ2-3|TRBV10-3
TGTGCCATCAGCCCCGAGGGAGCTAGCACAGATACGCAGTATTTT
CAISPEGASTDTQYF
>.|.|TRBJ2-1|TRBV4-2
TGTGCCAGCAGCCAAGTTGGGGGAACTTACAATGAGCAGTTCTTC
CASSQVGGTYNEQFF
>.|.|TRBJ1-4|TRBV7-7
TGTGCCAGCAGCCCCTCTTCAACGGGTAATGAAAAACTGTTTTTT
CASSPSSTGNEKLFF
>.|.|TRBJ2-5|TRBV15
TGTGCCACCAGCAGAGGGATCCAAGAGACCCAGTACTTC
CATSRGIQETQYF
>.|TRBD1|TRBJ2-3|TRBV30
TGTGCCTGGGGACAGGGGGGCGCAGATACGCAGTATTTT
CAWGQGGADTQYF
>few|.|TRBJ1-1|TRBV4-3
TGCGCCAGCAGCCCGTATTGGCGTCAGATGAACACTGAAGCTTTCTTT
CASSPYWRQMNTEAFF
>once|.|TRBJ1-1|TRBV2
TGTGCCAGCAGTAGGGAGGAAAACACTGAAGCTTTCTTT
CASSREENTEAFF
>.|.|TRBJ2-2|TRBV30
TGTGCCTACGGGAACACCGGGGAGCTGTTTTTT
CAYGNTGELFF
>.|TRBD1|TRBJ2-3|TRBV19
TGTGCCAGTAGTAGGGACAGGGATTTAGATACGCAGTATTTT
CASSRDRDLDTQYF
>once|.|TRBJ2-7|TRBV5-1
TGCGCCAGCAGCTCCAGCCCCTTACAGGGAACGGACGAGCAGTACTTC
CASSSSPLQGTDEQYF
>.|TRBD1|TRBJ1-4|TRBV5-4
TGTGCCAGCAGCTTGGACCAGGGGGCTAATGAAAAACTGTTTTTT
CASSLDQGANEKLFF
>.|.|TRBJ1-3|TRBV30
TGTGCCTGGAGTGTGGGAGGGGCTACTGGAAACACCATATATTTT
CAWSVGGATGNTIYF
>.|.|TRBJ1-5|TRBV10-1
TGCGCCAGCAGCCAGGGAGTAGGGGAGCCCCAGCATTTT
CASSQGVGEPQHF
>.|.|TRBJ2-7|TRBV5-4
TGTGCCAGCAGCTCCGGACGGGTAGGGACAAGCTCCTACGAGCAGTACTTC
CASSSGRVGTSSYEQYF
>.|TRBD2|TRBJ2-1|TRBV28
TGTGCCAGTTTACCCGGGACTACCAATCCCAGTGAGCAGTTCTTC
CASLPGTTNPSEQFF
>.|.|TRBJ2-3|TRBV9
TGTGCCAGTGGGGTCTTTAGCACAGATACGCAGTATTTT
CASGVFSTDTQYF
>.|TRBD2|TRBJ2-1|TRBV11-2
TGTGCCAGCAGCTTAGGAGCTAGCGGGAGTACTTCGGGAGGTGAGCAGTTCTTC
CASSLGASGSTSGGEQFF
>.|TRBD1|TRBJ1-6|TRBV30
TGTGCCTGCGGAGGGGGCGGACAGACACCCCTCCACTTT
CACGGGGQTPLHF
>.|.|TRBJ1-3|TRBV2
TGTGCCAGCAGTGTTATGGGGGGGGGAAACACCATATATTTT
CASSVMGGGNTIYF
>.|.|TRBJ2-7|TRBV4-1
TGCGCCAGCAGCCAAGAACCCCCACCGGTCAGGGCCTACGAGCAGTACTTC
CASSQEPPPVRAYEQYF
>.|TRBD1|TRBJ1-1|TRBV9
TGTGCCAGCAGCTCACGACAGGGGAGTACTGAAGCTTTCTTT
CASSSRQGSTEAFF
>.|.|TRBJ2-3|TRBV19
TGTGCCAGTAGTATAAGATGGACAGATACGCAGTATTTT
CASSIRWTDTQYF
>.|.|TRBJ2-3|TRBV6-1
TGTGCCAGCAAAACACTAGCAGGAGGGGCAGATACGCAGTATTTT
CASKTLAGGADTQYF
>once|.|TRBJ2-5|TRBV7-7
TGTGCTAGCAGCCCTGGTCAGACCCAGTACTTC
CASSPGQTQYF
>.|.|TRBJ2-2|TRBV7-3
TGTGCCAGCAGCTTGCTGCTTGGGGGCACCGGGGAGCTGTTTTTT
CASSLLLGGTGELFF
>.|.|TRBJ2-2|TRBV6-5
TGTGCCAGCAGTTACAACCTTCGGAGGCCCGGGGAGCTGTTTTTT
CASSYNLRRPGELFF
>.|TRBD1|TRBJ2-5|TRBV6-1
TGTGCCAGCAGTGAGGGACAGGGGGACGGAGAGACCCAGTACTTC
CASSEGQGDGETQYF
>.|.|TRBJ1-3|TRBV5-1
TGCGCCAGCAGCTTGGCCTGGGGGACCGGAAACACCATATATTTT
CASSLAWGTGNTIYF
>few|TRBD2|TRBJ2-7|TRBV5-1
TGCGCCAGCAGCTTGTCCAGCGGGAGCTACGAGCAGTACTTC
CASSLSSGSYEQYF
>.|TRBD1|TRBJ1-3|TRBV10-1
TGCGCCAGCAGTGAGTCGTTCGGGACAGGGCACTCCTCTGGAAACACCATATATTTT
CASSESFGTGHSSGNTIYF
>.|.|TRBJ1-2|TRBV29-1
TGCAGCGTTGAAGGTGCAGAAAGGTACACCTTC
CSVEGAERYTF
>many|TRBD1|TRBJ1-1|TRBV28
TGTGCCAGCAGTTTATCCGGGACAGTTGAAGCTTTCTTT
CASSLSGTVEAFF